The TCR beta chain under discussion was sequenced for a study of T cells in Graves' hyperthyroidism and ophthalmopathy. What was amplified from RNA transcripts were TCR beta CDR3 regions. HTBI primers were used for first-round RT-PCR of the TCR CDR3. Each CDR3 protein is one row after TCRdb ran MiXCR on the multiplex PCR reads. The repertoire holds a few hundred thousand distinct CDR3 sequences, with more than 12% as singletons. Uncontrolled infection, other autoimmune disease, pregnancy and lactation each barred patients from inclusion. Germline CDR1 DFQATT, CDR2 SNEGSKA (reference sequence). The CDR3 extends over 14 amino acids. Trimming took 2 bases from V and 2 from J; bases not matched to a gene: 5.

The sample comprised blood. The V gene is TRBV20-1, the J gene TRBJ1-2; 7 bases line up with TRBD1. This TCR derives from a young woman with Graves' hyperthyroidism. CDR3 bases: TGCAGTGCTAGAACCCTGGGACAGAACTATGGCTACACCTTC. This encodes CSARTLGQNYGYTF.